This T cell receptor beta chain came from a study of CD8 T cells in Susac syndrome. An amount of RNA that ranged from roughly 0.5 to 1 ug was reverse transcribed with random hexamers. TCRdb passed the immunoSEQ multiplex PCR reads through MiXCR, listing each CDR3 protein once. The repertoire holds about 300,000 distinct CDR3 sequences, with around 92% as singletons. In germline, CDR1 is LNHDA, CDR2 SQIVND (reference sequence). This CDR3 contains 16 residues. The V end lost 6 bases, the J end lost 5 bases, and 19 bases lay between the germline ends. CD8+ and CD4+ T cells were negatively isolated; TEMRA cells were FACS-enriched. This clonotype was counted a single time.

The sequencing input was CD4+ T cells from PBMCs. The TCR sequence derives from a human donor with multiple sclerosis. This chain joins TRBV19 and TRBJ2-2, with D unresolved. Written as DNA, the CDR3 is TGTGCCAGTAGCTACACCCGTAGGCGAACTACCGGGGAGCTGTTTTTT. Translation: CASSYTRRRTTGELFF.